This entry lists 3 T cell receptor beta chains sequenced from one sample in a study of blood T cells in healthy people across ages. PCR was performed a second time for 7 to 11 cycles using a sample-barcoded 5' primer and a J-beta primer mix. TCRdb reanalysed the 5' RACE reads using MiXCR and keeps one entry per CDR3 protein. The sample yields under 850,000 distinct CDR3 sequences, around 36% seen once. The source material was blood. All receptors come from a man between 18 and 29 years old in good health.

This sequence joins TRBV27 and TRBJ2-4; TRBD2 might be the D (5 bases). The germline V gene encodes CDR1 MNHEY and CDR2 SMNVEV (reference sequence). V lost 4 bases to trimming and J lost 13 bases, with 14 bases between them. The CDR3 sequence is 12 residues long. CDR3 protein: CASSSPGREQYF. In DNA form, the CDR3 reads TGTGCCAGCAGTTCTCCGGGAAGGGAGCAGTACTTC.

Ten or more counts support this clonotype. The CDR3 here is CASTVTAYGYTF. CDR3 sequence (DNA): TGTGCCAGCACCGTGACCGCCTATGGCTACACCTTC. The V call is TRBV6-1, the J call TRBJ1-2, with no clear D. The V and J ends lost 7 bases and 4 bases respectively, with 10 bases between them. Germline CDR1 is MNHNS and CDR2 is SASEGT. This CDR3 is 12 amino acids long.

As to this clonotype: The junction shows a germline mismatch at one end, possibly a read error. The chain joins TRBV20-1 to TRBJ2-5; D gene uncertain. Germline V lookup: CDR1 DFQATT, CDR2 SNEGSKA (reference sequence). The CDR3 is made up of 13 amino acids. The CDR3 DNA sequence: TGCGGTGCTGGGCTAGTGGGACAAGAGACCCAGTACTTC. Translation: CGAGLVGQETQYF.